One sample yielded the 3 T cell receptor beta chains listed below, sequenced in a study of blood T cell repertoires in COVID-19. Sequencing was performed with immunoSEQ multiplex PCR; in TCRdb, only in-frame clones are kept and a portion is missing. The sample shows about 42,000 clones, about 86% of them seen only once. Sequenced: peripheral blood. These receptors were obtained from a man in his 70s with acute or convalescent COVID-19.

The J gene is TRBJ1-2, the V gene TRBV27; D remains unclear. The ends were cut back, 5 bases at V and 3 bases at J, with 10 bases in the middle. The CDR3 sequence is 13 residues long. CDR1 is MNHEY and CDR2 is SMNVEV in the germline V gene (reference sequence). The CDR3 reads CASSPRSDYGYTF. CDR3 bases: TGTGCCAGCAGTCCCCGCTCAGACTATGGCTACACCTTC.

Written as DNA, the CDR3 is TGCGCCAGCAGCTTGTGGGAGGCAGCCCCTGGTGAAGAGACCCAGTACTTC. Translated, it gives CASSLWEAAPGEETQYF. The rearrangement joins TRBV5-1 to TRBJ2-5, with a tentative D call TRBD2 (6 bases). The CDR3 extends over 17 amino acids. The germline gives CDR1 SGHRS, CDR2 YFSETQ. The ends were cut back, 1 base at V and 3 bases at J, with 19 bases in the middle. The full variable domain, in which reference TRBV5-1 and TRBJ2-5 provide the parts outside the CDR3, is KAGVTQTPRYLIKTRGQQVTLSCSPISGHRSVSWYQQTPGQGLQFLFEYFSETQRNKGNFPGRFSGRQFSNSRSEMNVSTLELGDSALYLCASSLWEAAPGEETQYFGPGTRLLVL.

CDR3 sequence reads: CASTRQELGYTF. The CDR3 DNA is TGTGCCAGCACCCGACAGGAACTCGGCTACACCTTC. The chain has TRBV6-5 and TRBJ1-2; D may be TRBD1 (6 bases). Germline lookup yields CDR1 MNHEY and CDR2 SVGAGI. This CDR3 spans 12 amino acids. Trimming left V 7 bases short and J 8 bases short, with 14 bases between.